This T cell receptor beta chain was recovered during a study of blood T cell repertoires in COVID-19. The assay was immunoSEQ multiplex PCR, and TCRdb's table has in-frame clones only and misses some. The table includes 150,000 or so clones, about 85% detected once. Germline V gives CDR1 SNHLY, CDR2 FYNNEI. V was trimmed by 5 bases and J by 3 bases, leaving 13 bases between them. CDR3 size: 15 residues. This TCR came from a woman aged 45-65 years with COVID-19, enrolled during active disease. This chain uses TRBV2 with TRBJ1-4; D is possibly TRBD1 (5 bases). Sample: peripheral blood. CDR3 region: CASSPGQAANEKLFF. The CDR3 nucleotides are TGTGCCAGCAGTCCAGGGCAAGCAGCTAATGAAAAACTGTTTTTT. The full variable domain, completed using reference TRBV2 and TRBJ1-4, is EPEVTQTPSHQVTQMGQEVILRCVPISNHLYFYWYRQILGQKVEFLVSFYNNEISEKSEIFDDQFSVERPDGSNFTLKIRSTKLEDSAMYFCASSPGQAANEKLFFGSGTQLSVL.